These T cell receptor beta chains were read from a single sample in a study of blood T cell repertoires in COVID-19. The assay was immunoSEQ multiplex PCR, and TCRdb's table has in-frame clones only and misses some. This sample yields around 380,000 clones, of which more than 75% are seen a single time; 1.3% belongs to the top ten. The sequencing input was PBMCs or T cells enriched from blood (not recorded which). All receptors derive from a young man who had recovered from COVID-19. The CDR3 runs from the conserved cysteine through the conserved F or W. Each record gives: J gene, V gene, clone size, D gene, CDR3 length, CDR3 protein, CDR3 DNA. D genes are given only for firm matches. Clone size is stated in some rows and not others, as once, few, many or a class when expanded.

>TRBJ2-7|TRBV10-3|-|-|14
CAIRTQTDSYEQYF
TGTGCCATCAGGACCCAGACAGACTCCTACGAGCAGTACTTC
>TRBJ1-2|TRBV12-2|-|-|13
CASRLRGPGGYTF
TGTGCAAGTCGTCTCAGGGGGCCCGGCGGCTACACCTTC
>TRBJ1-2|TRBV7-2|-|-|14
CASSLGRSNYGYTF
TGTGCCAGCAGCTTAGGGAGGTCTAACTATGGCTACACCTTC
>TRBJ1-1|TRBV6-5|-|-|16
CASSYSGPTVSSEAFF
TGTGCCAGCAGTTACTCGGGCCCGACAGTCTCCTCCGAAGCTTTCTTT
>TRBJ1-3|TRBV7-9|few|-|16
CASVISGADSGNTIYF
TGTGCCAGTGTGATCTCGGGTGCGGACTCTGGAAACACCATATATTTT
>TRBJ1-2|TRBV27|-|-|13
CASSLTGIYGYTF
TGTGCCAGCAGCCTAACAGGGATCTATGGCTACACCTTC
>TRBJ1-2|TRBV6-5|-|-|15
CASKTTQAGGYGYTF
TGTGCCAGCAAGACCACACAGGCGGGGGGGTATGGCTACACCTTC
>TRBJ1-5|TRBV7-9|-|-|16
CASSLGAGSSNQPQHF
TGTGCCAGCAGCTTAGGAGCGGGAAGTAGCAATCAGCCCCAGCATTTT
>TRBJ1-4|TRBV7-9|-|-|16
CASSFYGTHYNEKLFF
TGTGCCAGCAGCTTCTACGGGACACATTATAATGAAAAACTGTTTTTT
>TRBJ1-4|TRBV5-1|-|-|17
CASSLSGSPETNEKLFF
TGCGCCAGCAGCTTGTCTGGGAGCCCTGAAACTAATGAAAAACTGTTTTTT
>TRBJ1-4|TRBV6-5|-|TRBD1|14
CASRPGQGNEKLFF
TGTGCCAGCAGACCGGGACAGGGCAATGAAAAACTGTTTTTT
>TRBJ2-5|TRBV5-1|-|-|14
CASSLGGPQETQYF
TGCGCCAGCAGCTTGGGGGGGCCACAAGAGACCCAGTACTTC
>TRBJ1-5|TRBV12-3/TRBV12-4|-|TRBD1|13
CASSDRVNQPQHF
TGTGCCAGCTCGGACAGGGTCAATCAGCCCCAGCATTTT
>TRBJ2-7|TRBV19|-|TRBD1|15
CASSRDRGLSYEQYF
TGTGCCAGTAGCCGCGACAGGGGGCTTTCCTACGAGCAGTACTTC
>TRBJ1-2|TRBV5-4|-|TRBD1|14
CASSGEQGNYGYTF
TGTGCCAGCAGCGGGGAACAGGGGAACTATGGCTACACCTTC
>TRBJ1-2|TRBV18|-|TRBD1|15
CASSLQGAVLLGYTF
TGTGCCAGCTCACTACAGGGGGCGGTTCTGCTAGGCTACACCTTC
>TRBJ2-2|TRBV5-1|-|TRBD1|14
CASSPQGVSGELFF
TGCGCCAGCAGCCCACAGGGGGTGTCAGGGGAGCTGTTTTTT
>TRBJ1-1|TRBV4-1|-|-|15
CASSQGNGVNTEAFF
TGCGCCAGCAGCCAAGGCAACGGGGTGAACACTGAAGCTTTCTTT
>TRBJ1-2|TRBV30|-|-|14
CAWSVRAGLGGYTF
TGTGCCTGGAGTGTACGGGCGGGGCTGGGGGGCTACACCTTC
>TRBJ2-1|TRBV10-3|-|TRBD2|12
CATLAGDNEQFF
TGTGCCACCCTAGCGGGTGACAATGAGCAGTTCTTC
>TRBJ1-2|TRBV10-1|-|TRBD1|13
CASSEGTGSSWAF
TGCGCCAGCAGTGAGGGGACAGGGAGTTCCTGGGCCTTC
>TRBJ1-3|TRBV2|-|TRBD1|13
CASSPTGGNTIYF
TGTGCCAGCAGCCCGACAGGGGGAAACACCATATATTTT
>TRBJ2-7|TRBV19|-|-|14
CASSIVGSSYEQYF
TGTGCCAGTAGTATAGTGGGGAGCTCCTACGAGCAGTACTTC
>TRBJ2-7|TRBV6-2/TRBV6-3|-|-|16
CASSYEEGYVSYEQYF
TGTGCCAGCAGTTACGAGGAGGGTTATGTTTCCTACGAGCAGTACTTC
>TRBJ1-6|TRBV27|-|-|14
CASTLDIYNSPLHF
TGTGCCAGCACCTTGGACATCTATAATTCACCCCTCCACTTT
>TRBJ1-2|TRBV12-3/TRBV12-4|-|-|12
CASSSGVGGYTF
TGTGCCAGCAGCTCAGGGGTAGGGGGCTACACCTTC
>TRBJ1-3|TRBV30|once|-|14
CAWNLVSSGNTIYF
TGTGCCTGGAACCTAGTAAGCTCTGGAAACACCATATATTTT
>TRBJ1-1|TRBV5-4|-|-|14
CASFPRGGNTEAFF
TGTGCCAGCTTCCCTAGGGGAGGAAACACTGAAGCTTTCTTT
>TRBJ1-3|TRBV6-5|-|-|14
CASRGGMSGNTIYF
TGTGCCAGCAGAGGGGGTATGTCTGGAAACACCATATATTTT
>TRBJ2-7|TRBV2|-|-|12
CASRRETYEQYF
TGTGCCAGCAGGAGGGAGACCTACGAGCAGTACTTC
>TRBJ1-4|TRBV5-1|-|-|15
CASSLGPGANEKLFF
TGCGCCAGCAGCTTAGGGCCCGGGGCTAATGAAAAACTGTTTTTT
>TRBJ2-7|TRBV30|-|TRBD1|13
CACRGGQFYEQYF
TGTGCCTGCCGTGGGGGACAGTTCTACGAGCAGTACTTC
>TRBJ1-6|TRBV4-2|-|-|15
CASSLEGSYNSPLHF
TGTGCCAGCAGCCTGGAGGGTTCCTATAATTCACCCCTCCACTTT
>TRBJ1-4|TRBV18|few|-|17
CASSPQLPGGQSEKLFF
TGTGCCAGCTCACCACAACTCCCAGGCGGACAAAGTGAAAAACTGTTTTTT
>TRBJ2-1|TRBV5-1|once|TRBD2|15
CASSTTSGAYNEQFF
TGCGCCAGCAGCACGACTAGCGGGGCTTACAATGAGCAGTTCTTC
>TRBJ2-7|TRBV9|-|TRBD1|14
CASSYGTGGYEQYF
TGTGCCAGCAGCTACGGGACAGGGGGATACGAGCAGTACTTC
>TRBJ2-2|TRBV10-3|few|-|14
CAIRSGINTGELFF
TGTGCCATCAGGAGCGGCATCAACACCGGGGAGCTGTTTTTT
>TRBJ1-5|TRBV2|-|-|16
CASREYTDYSNQPQHF
TGTGCCAGCAGAGAGTACACCGACTATAGCAATCAGCCCCAGCATTTT
>TRBJ1-1|TRBV15|once|TRBD1|16
CATSRGGQGIFTEAFF
TGTGCCACCAGCAGAGGGGGACAGGGTATCTTCACTGAAGCTTTCTTT
>TRBJ1-3|TRBV7-9|-|TRBD1|18
CASSLMGQDRGSGNTIYF
TGTGCCAGCAGCTTAATGGGTCAGGACAGGGGCTCTGGAAACACCATATATTTT
>TRBJ1-2|TRBV12-3/TRBV12-4|-|TRBD1|13
CASSFFGTGRYTF
TGTGCCAGCAGCTTTTTTGGGACAGGGAGGTACACCTTC
>TRBJ1-2|TRBV6-1|-|TRBD1|16
CASSDVSGGVVWGYTF
TGTGCCAGCAGTGATGTCTCAGGGGGAGTTGTGTGGGGCTACACCTTC
>TRBJ2-1|TRBV7-2|-|TRBD2|18
CASSKGLAGAPRDNEQFF
TGTGCCAGCAGCAAGGGACTAGCGGGGGCGCCAAGGGACAATGAGCAGTTCTTC
>TRBJ2-4|TRBV10-1|-|TRBD1|15
CASSEWTGLEGIQYF
TGCGCCAGCAGTGAGTGGACAGGTCTAGAAGGCATTCAGTACTTC
>TRBJ1-2|TRBV6-5|once|TRBD1|15
CASSSTGAANYGYTF
TGTGCCAGCAGTAGTACAGGGGCGGCTAACTATGGCTACACCTTC
>TRBJ2-3|TRBV4-2|-|TRBD2|19
CASSQEIMAAGGPTDTQYF
TGTGCCAGCAGCCAAGAGATTATGGCGGCGGGGGGGCCGACAGATACGCAGTATTTT
>TRBJ2-7|TRBV30|-|TRBD2|15
CAWSVGGGGRNEQYF
TGTGCCTGGAGTGTAGGCGGGGGAGGTCGTAACGAGCAGTACTTC
>TRBJ1-1|TRBV30|-|-|14
CAWAESLRWTEAFF
TGTGCCTGGGCCGAGAGCCTCCGGTGGACTGAAGCTTTCTTT
>TRBJ2-3|TRBV5-1|-|TRBD2|16
CASSLEGRGVADTQYF
TGCGCCAGCAGCTTAGAGGGGCGGGGGGTTGCAGATACGCAGTATTTT